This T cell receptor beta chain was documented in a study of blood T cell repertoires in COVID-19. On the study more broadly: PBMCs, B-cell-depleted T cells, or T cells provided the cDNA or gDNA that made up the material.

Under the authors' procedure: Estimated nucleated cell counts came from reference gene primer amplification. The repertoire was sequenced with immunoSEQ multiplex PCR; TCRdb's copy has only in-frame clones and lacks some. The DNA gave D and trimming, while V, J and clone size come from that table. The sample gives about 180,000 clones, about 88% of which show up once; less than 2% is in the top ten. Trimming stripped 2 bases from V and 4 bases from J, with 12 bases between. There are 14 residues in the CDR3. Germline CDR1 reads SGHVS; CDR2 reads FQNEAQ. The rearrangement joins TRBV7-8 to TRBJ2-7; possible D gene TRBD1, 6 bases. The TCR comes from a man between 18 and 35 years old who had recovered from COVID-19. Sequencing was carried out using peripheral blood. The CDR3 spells CASSLPGQHYEQYF. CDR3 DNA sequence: TGTGCCAGCAGCTTACCCGGACAGCATTACGAGCAGTACTTC.